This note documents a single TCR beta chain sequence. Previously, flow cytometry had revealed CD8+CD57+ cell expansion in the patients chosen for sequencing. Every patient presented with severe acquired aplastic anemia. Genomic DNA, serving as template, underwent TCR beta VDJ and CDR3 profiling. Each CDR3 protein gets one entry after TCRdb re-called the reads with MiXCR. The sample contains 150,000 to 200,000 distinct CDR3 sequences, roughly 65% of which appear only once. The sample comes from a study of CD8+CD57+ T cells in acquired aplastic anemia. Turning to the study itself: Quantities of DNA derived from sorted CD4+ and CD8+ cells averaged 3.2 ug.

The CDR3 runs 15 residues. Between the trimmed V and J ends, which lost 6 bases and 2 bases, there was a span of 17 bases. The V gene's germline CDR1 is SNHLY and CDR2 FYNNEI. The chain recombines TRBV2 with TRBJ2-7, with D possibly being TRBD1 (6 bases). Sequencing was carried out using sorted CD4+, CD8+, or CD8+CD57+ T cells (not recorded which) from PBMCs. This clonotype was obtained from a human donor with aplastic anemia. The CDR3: CASRLYRENPYEQYF. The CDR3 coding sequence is TGTGCCAGCAGACTCTACAGGGAGAACCCCTACGAGCAGTACTTC.